This T cell receptor beta chain was sequenced in a study of cytotoxic CD8 clonotypes in ibrutinib-treated CLL. Targeted sequencing depth ranged from 1 in 200,000 to 1 in 1 million T cells. Profiled with immunoSEQ multiplex PCR; TCRdb holds only in-frame clones, not every one. The sample consists of 200,000 to 250,000 clones, around 75% of them appearing once. The study, taken as a whole, reports: Public clonotypes (which were uncommon) either contracted or remained stable on treatment.

The CDR3 sequence is 13 residues long. Germline lookup yields CDR1 SQVTM and CDR2 ANQGSEA. The V end was cut by 0 bases, the J end by 5 bases, with 11 bases between. This clone was counted only a few times. Its antigen remains unidentified. This chain links TRBV29-1 with TRBJ2-7; D may be TRBD2 (6 bases). This sequence was found in a human donor with chronic lymphocytic leukemia. The source was PBMCs, collected after 12 months of ibrutinib treatment. As DNA, the CDR3 is TGCAGCGTTGAAGAACGTACGGGGGACGAGCAGTACTTC. This gives the protein CSVEERTGDEQYF.